What follows is one T cell receptor (beta chain) and its context. Per germline, CDR1 MNHNS and CDR2 SASEGT. V trimming: 7 bases; J trimming: 0 bases; junction bases outside the gene matches: 4. The length of the CDR3 is 14 residues. Original methodology: Sequence data from immunoSEQ were junction-only and lacked quality scores; consequently, filtering differed. TCRdb's copy holds only in-frame clones and misses some; the assay was immunoSEQ multiplex PCR. Clonal size and the V and J genes are those of that table, whereas D and trimming came from the DNA. The repertoire has 2,500,000 or so clones, more than 85% of them found once; the top ten carry around 0.37%. The data are from a study of shared clonotypes between healthy human individuals. Study summary: A donor's plate count was three for CD4 naive and three for CD4 memory; CD8 naive had two and CD8 memory one.

This clonotype was sampled from a man younger than 35 in good health. Some clones in this sample may be carry-over from other donors' samples. The specimen was naive CD4+ T cells from PBMCs. Regarding subset: CD45RA+ positively selected. V usage is TRBV6-1 and J usage is TRBJ2-3; 7 bases are shared with TRBD1. The CDR3 sequence: CASTAGGSTDTQYF. In nucleotides, the CDR3 is TGTGCCAGCACCGCAGGGGGAAGCACAGATACGCAGTATTTT.